In this sample, the clone carrying this T cell receptor (beta chain) turned up a few times. Its target is unknown. The sample originates from a study of CD8+CD57+ T cells in acquired aplastic anemia. Study-wide background: An average of roughly 3 ug of DNA was obtained from sorted CD4+ and CD8+ cells. Healthy donor CD4+ samples were sequenced to a depth that averaged approximately 9.9 million reads. Regarding the study as a whole: Common to patients and controls were roughly 30 CD8+ CDR3 sequences. The CD8+ Simpson's diversity of patients and controls was not significantly different.

Germline V gene sequence: CDR1 MGHRA, CDR2 YSYEKL. V dropped 0 bases and J dropped 0; count of bases not matched to a gene: 0. This CDR3 region has 16 residues. Genomic DNA acted as the template from which TCR beta VDJ combination and CDR3 sequence profiling were carried out. TCRdb passed the reads through MiXCR, listing each CDR3 protein once. The table lists 200,000 to 250,000 distinct CDR3 sequences, around 32% of them singletons. The sequence was obtained from a human donor in good health, serving as a control. Source material: sorted CD4+, CD8+, or CD8+CD57+ T cells (not recorded which) from PBMCs. This chain links TRBV4-1 with TRBJ2-3; the match to TRBD1 covers 10 bases. This CDR3 is CASSQEDRGSTDTQYF. The CDR3 DNA sequence: TGCGCCAGCAGCCAAGAGGACAGGGGGAGCACAGATACGCAGTATTTT.